What follows describes a single T cell receptor (beta chain). The entry originates in a study of T-cell reconstitution after alpha-beta-depleted transplantation in children. The germline V gene encodes CDR1 LNHNV and CDR2 YYDKDF (reference sequence). The CDR3 spans 13 residues. V lost 5 bases, J lost 6 bases, and 12 bases lay in between. TCRbeta library construction was performed incorporating unique molecular identifiers. TCRdb redid the calling of the PCR reads with MiXCR, one entry per CDR3 protein. The sample carries about 400,000 distinct CDR3 sequences, around 20% recorded once. The sample here was PBMCs from the stem cell graft donor, taken from the stem cell graft. The chain links TRBV15 to TRBJ2-3, with D tentatively TRBD2 (6 bases). This receptor was obtained from a human donor who donated a stem cell graft to a child with acute myeloid leukemia. DNA for the CDR3: TGTGCCACCAGCTCCCGGAGGGCGGATACGCAGTATTTT. This codes for CATSSRRADTQYF. The full variable domain, in which reference TRBV15 and TRBJ2-3 provide the parts outside the CDR3, is DAMVIQNPRYQVTQFGKPVTLSCSQTLNHNVMYWYQQKSSQAPKLLFHYYDKDFNNEADTPDNFQSRRPNTSFCFLDIRSPGLGDTAMYLCATSSRRADTQYFGPGTRLTVL.